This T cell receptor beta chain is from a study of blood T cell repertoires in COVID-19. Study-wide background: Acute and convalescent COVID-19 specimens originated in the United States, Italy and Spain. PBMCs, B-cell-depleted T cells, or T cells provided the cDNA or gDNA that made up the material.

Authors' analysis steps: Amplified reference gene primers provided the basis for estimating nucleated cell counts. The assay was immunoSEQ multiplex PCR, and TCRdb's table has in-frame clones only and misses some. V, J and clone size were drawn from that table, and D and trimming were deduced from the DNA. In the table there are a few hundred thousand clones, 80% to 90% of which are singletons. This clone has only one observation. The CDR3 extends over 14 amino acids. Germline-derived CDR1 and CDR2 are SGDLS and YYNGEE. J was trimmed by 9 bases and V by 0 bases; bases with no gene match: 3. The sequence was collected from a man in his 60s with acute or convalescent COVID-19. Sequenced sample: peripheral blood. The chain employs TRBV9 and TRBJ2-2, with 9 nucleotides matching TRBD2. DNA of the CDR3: TGTGCCAGCAGCGTAGGTAGCGGGAGTAGGGAGCTGTTTTTT. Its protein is CASSVGSGSRELFF.